The text below deals with one T cell receptor beta chain. The sample, approximately 10 milliliters of peripheral blood, was drawn from each donor. The record originates from a study of blood T cells in healthy people across ages. Trimming took 8 bases from V and 0 from J, leaving 11 bases between them. Germline lookup yields CDR1 SGHTA and CDR2 FQGNSA. This CDR3 has 14 residues. Primed by a sample-barcoded 5' primer and a J-beta primer mix, a second PCR proceeded for roughly 6 to 12 cycles. TCRdb reanalysed the 5' RACE reads using MiXCR and keeps one entry per CDR3 protein. The repertoire holds about 720,000 distinct CDR3 sequences, roughly 20% seen once, with approximately 20% in the top ten.

The TCR sequence derives from a man between 65 and 85 years old in good health. The sample was blood. This sequence joins TRBV7-2 and TRBJ2-1, with D unclear. The CDR3 loop reads CASQDGASYNEQFF. In DNA form, the CDR3 reads TGTGCCAGCCAGGACGGAGCCTCCTACAATGAGCAGTTCTTC. Full variable domain (missing parts from reference TRBV7-2 and TRBJ2-1): GAGVSQSPSNKVTEKGKDVELRCDPISGHTALYWYRQSLGQGLEFLIYFQGNSAPDKSGLPSDRFSAERTGGSVSTLTIQRTQQEDSAVYLCASQDGASYNEQFFGPGTRLTVL.